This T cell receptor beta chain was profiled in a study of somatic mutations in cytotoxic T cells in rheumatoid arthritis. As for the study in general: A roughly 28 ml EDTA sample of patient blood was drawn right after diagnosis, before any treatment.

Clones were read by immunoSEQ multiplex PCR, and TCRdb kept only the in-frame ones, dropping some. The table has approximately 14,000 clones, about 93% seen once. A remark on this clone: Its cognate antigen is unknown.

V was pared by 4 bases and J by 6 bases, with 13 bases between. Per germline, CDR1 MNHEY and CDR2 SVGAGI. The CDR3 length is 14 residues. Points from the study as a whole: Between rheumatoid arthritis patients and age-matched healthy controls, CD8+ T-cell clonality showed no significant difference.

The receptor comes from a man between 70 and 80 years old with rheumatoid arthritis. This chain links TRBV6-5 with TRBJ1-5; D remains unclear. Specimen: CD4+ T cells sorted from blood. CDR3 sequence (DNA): TGTGCCAGCAGTTTGAAAGGCGGACTTCAGCCCCAGCATTTT. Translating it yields CASSLKGGLQPQHF.